The 18 T cell receptor beta chains below were found in one sample sequenced in a study of control samples from healthy donors and cancer patients (TCRdb year 2020). Library preparation employed the immunoSEQ multiplex PCR assay. TCRdb's version of the immuneACCESS table is confined to in-frame rearrangements and falls short of the full clone set. An unresolved V gene accounts for under half of the shortfall where checked; the remainder is of unknown origin. The sample data list approximately 150,000 clones, and 85% to 95% of these were observed just once. Together, the top ten hold about 12% of the sample. The sequenced material came from blood. Source of these receptors: a man between 35 and 55 years old in good health.

The chain couples TRBV7-3 to TRBJ1-1; no firm D call. CDR1 is SGHTA, CDR2 FQGTGA, per germline. This CDR3 region has 14 residues. Trimming stripped 2 bases from V and 2 bases from J, with 9 bases between. The CDR3 here is CASSLLGGNTEAFF. CDR3 in DNA: TGTGCCAGCAGCTTATTAGGCGGAAACACTGAAGCTTTCTTT.

This chain connects TRBV5-4 to TRBJ2-7; 7 bases align to TRBD1. V lost 1 base, J lost 6 bases, and 7 bases stayed unmatched. This CDR3 comprises 14 residues. Germline CDR1 is SGHNT and CDR2 is YYREEE (reference sequence). CDR3 DNA sequence: TGTGCCAGCAGCTTGAAGACAGGGATAGGCGAGCAGTACTTC. This encodes CASSLKTGIGEQYF.

The gene calls are TRBV28 and TRBJ1-5; D unresolved. The CDR3 runs 11 residues. Trimming took 2 bases from V and 9 from J, leaving 5 bases between them. Germline-derived CDR1 and CDR2 are MDHEN and SYDVKM. The CDR3 nucleotides are TGTGCCAGCAGTTTAATGGGGCCCCAGCATTTT. Its protein product is CASSLMGPQHF.

The rearrangement links TRBV10-3 to TRBJ2-4, with D perhaps being TRBD1 or TRBD2 (5 bases each). The CDR3 loop spans 14 amino acids. The germline gives CDR1 ENHRY, CDR2 SYGVKD. V gave up 7 bases and J gave up 6 bases, with 16 bases separating them. The CDR3 sequence: CAIKGEADVNIQYF. In nucleotides, the CDR3 is TGTGCCATCAAAGGGGAAGCGGATGTAAACATTCAGTACTTC.

This clone was counted once. The chain combines TRBV7-9 with TRBJ2-3; D is ambiguous. Trimming pared 3 bases from V and 3 bases from J, leaving 19 bases between. Per the germline V gene, CDR1 is SEHNR and CDR2 is FQNEAQ (reference sequence). This CDR3 region has 17 residues. The CDR3 sequence: CASSFRRSNTKTDTQYF. The CDR3 DNA follows: TGTGCCAGCAGCTTTAGGAGATCAAACACAAAAACAGATACGCAGTATTTT. The whole variable domain, filled in from reference TRBV7-9 and TRBJ2-3, reads DTGVSQNPRHKITKRGQNVTFRCDPISEHNRLYWYRQTLGQGPEFLTYFQNEAQLEKSRLLSDRFSAERPKGSFSTLEIQRTEQGDSAMYLCASSFRRSNTKTDTQYFGPGTRLTVL.

This sequence joins TRBV18 and TRBJ2-7; TRBD1 agrees at 9 bases. Germline CDR1 KGHSH, CDR2 LQKENI. The CDR3 has 15 amino acids. V trimming: 1 base; J trimming: 3 bases; junction bases outside the gene matches: 4. The CDR3 region is CASSPLGQGNYEQYF. CDR3 sequence (DNA): TGTGCCAGCTCACCACTAGGACAGGGGAACTACGAGCAGTACTTC.

The chain recombines TRBV6-2 or TRBV6-3 with TRBJ1-4, with D possibly TRBD1 on 5 matching bases. Germline CDR1 and CDR2: MNHEY and SVGEGT. The CDR3 is 14 amino acids. V lost 5 bases, J lost 4 bases, and 11 bases lay in between. CDR3 sequence reads: CASSPGLYNEKLFF. The CDR3 region has the DNA TGTGCCAGCAGTCCGGGACTCTATAATGAAAAACTGTTTTTT.

In DNA, the CDR3 is TGTGCCAGCAGCTTCGGCGAGCGGGGGCTGGGAGATACGCAGTATTTT. Amino acid sequence: CASSFGERGLGDTQYF. The gene calls are TRBV11-2 and TRBJ2-3; TRBD2 matches at 8 bases. The CDR3 runs 16 residues. Germline V CDR1 and CDR2: SGHAT, FQNNGV. V dropped 3 bases and J dropped 5; count of bases not matched to a gene: 10. Drawing the rest from reference TRBV11-2 and TRBJ2-3, the complete variable domain is EAGVAQSPRYKIIEKRQSVAFWCNPISGHATLYWYQQILGQGPKLLIQFQNNGVVDDSQLPKDRFSAERLKGVDSTLKIQPAKLEDSAVYLCASSFGERGLGDTQYFGPGTRLTVL.

The chain uses TRBV28 and TRBJ2-7; D gene unclear. The CDR3 spans 12 residues. V was clipped by 6 bases and J by 3 bases, with 9 bases between them. Germline values: CDR1 MDHEN, CDR2 SYDVKM. The CDR3: CASRANLYEQYF. The CDR3 DNA reads TGTGCCAGCAGAGCGAATCTCTACGAGCAGTACTTC.

The chain recombines TRBV28 with TRBJ1-2, with D perhaps matching TRBD1 (5 bases). The V end was cut by 5 bases, the J end by 2 bases, with 18 bases between. Looked up from germline, CDR1 is MDHEN and CDR2 is SYDVKM. This CDR3 has 16 residues. CDR3 nucleotide sequence: TGTGCCAGCAGTCCTGGACACGTTGCAACAAACTATGGCTACACCTTC. This encodes CASSPGHVATNYGYTF.

The rearrangement links TRBV24-1 to TRBJ2-5; D perhaps matches TRBD2 (6 bases). The CDR3 covers 13 residues. V shed 0 bases and J shed 5 bases, with 6 bases lying between them. The germline gives CDR1 KGHDR, CDR2 SFDVKD. As DNA, the CDR3 is TGTGCCACCAGTGATTTGGGGGGGGAGACCCAGTACTTC. It is translated as CATSDLGGETQYF.

This clone was recorded only once. V gene TRBV10-1 combines with J gene TRBJ1-1, with no clear D. Germline loops: CDR1 WNHNN, CDR2 SYGVQD (reference sequence). This CDR3 is built from 14 residues. V gave up 7 bases and J gave up 1 base, with 13 bases separating them. The CDR3 DNA sequence: TGCGCCAGCAAACGAGATCTTTCGAACACTGAAGCTTTCTTT. Translated, it gives CASKRDLSNTEAFF.

This chain joins TRBV30 and TRBJ1-3; D possibly corresponds to TRBD1 (5 bases). Germline V gives CDR1 GTSNPN, CDR2 SVGIG (reference sequence). This CDR3 contains 15 residues. Trimming cost V 0 bases and J 3 bases, with 12 bases left between them. The CDR3 coding sequence is TGTGCCTGGAGTGTACAAGTGGGACTTGGAAACACCATATATTTT. This encodes CAWSVQVGLGNTIYF.

The chain employs TRBV5-4 and TRBJ2-4; 9 positions agree with TRBD1. This CDR3 has 15 amino acids. Germline V gene data show CDR1 as SGHNT and CDR2 as YYREEE (reference sequence). J was trimmed by 4 bases and V by 6 bases; bases with no gene match: 8. The CDR3 DNA sequence: TGTGCCAGCACCCCAACCGGGACAGGGAAAAACATTCAGTACTTC. Translated, it gives CASTPTGTGKNIQYF.

The genes are TRBV9 and TRBJ2-2; D is uncertain. The germline gives CDR1 SGDLS, CDR2 YYNGEE. Trimming pared 4 bases from V and 6 bases from J, leaving 4 bases between. The CDR3 spans 11 residues. The CDR3 loop is CASSISGELFF. The CDR3 DNA sequence: TGTGCCAGCAGCATCTCCGGGGAGCTGTTTTTT.

The chain links TRBV25-1 to TRBJ2-5, with D tentatively TRBD1 or TRBD2 (5 bases each). Trimming pared 2 bases from V and 4 bases from J, leaving 17 bases between. The CDR3 extends over 16 amino acids. Germline V gene lookup returns CDR1 MGHDK and CDR2 SYGVNS. CDR3 nucleotides: TGTGCCAGCAGTGAAGTCGAGGGGCTTTTTGGAGAGACCCAGTACTTC. It yields the protein CASSEVEGLFGETQYF.

The J gene is TRBJ2-1, the V gene TRBV5-8, with a weak D call TRBD1 (5 bases). Germline V gene data show CDR1 as SGHTS and CDR2 as YDEGEE. The CDR3 has 13 residues. Trimming removed 4 bases at V and 8 bases at J, with 13 bases between. The CDR3 DNA follows: TGTGCCAGCAGCCGGACATCGTACGATGAGCAGTTCTTC. Translation: CASSRTSYDEQFF. The entire variable domain, with the rest obtained from reference TRBV5-8 and TRBJ2-1, is as follows: EAGVTQSPTHLIKTRGQQATLRCSPISGHTSVYWYQQALGLGLQFLLWYDEGEERNRGNFPPRFSGRQFPNYSSELNVNALELEDSALYLCASSRTSYDEQFFGPGTRLTVL.

V gene TRBV21-1 combines with J gene TRBJ2-7; the D call TRBD1 from the table was never checked on the DNA. TRBV21-1 is a pseudogene. The CDR3 is 15 amino acids. DNA for the CDR3: TGTGCCAGCAGCAAAGGACAGGTATCGCCCTACGAGCAGTACTTC. The encoded protein is CASSKGQVSPYEQYF.